The T cell receptor (beta chain) under discussion was sequenced for a study of response to subunit inactivated influenza vaccine. The study's findings and limits: Seasonal influenza vaccination, on each occasion, was suggested by the authors to recruit few new T cells.

TCRdb ran MiXCR on the RT-PCR reads and lists one entry per CDR3 protein. The data show about 780,000 distinct CDR3 sequences, less than 20% seen once. This clonotype was counted ten times or more. The antigen remains undetermined. The CDR3 is made up of 13 amino acids. Per the germline V gene, CDR1 is MGHRA and CDR2 is YSYEKL. The V gene lost 4 bases and the J gene lost 9 bases, with 16 bases spanning the gap. Source: PBMCs from blood, taken 5 days after vaccination. The sequence was collected from a man aged 50 to 60 who received an inactivated influenza vaccine. The genes are TRBV4-1 and TRBJ2-7; TRBD1 or TRBD2 may be the D gene (5 bases each). CDR3 in DNA: TGCGCCAGCAGCCCGGTAGGGGCTCGGGGGCAGTACTTC. Translating it yields CASSPVGARGQYF.